This T cell receptor beta chain comes out of a study of T cells in Graves' hyperthyroidism and ophthalmopathy. Amplified TCR beta CDR3 regions came from RNA transcripts. The primer set for the first-round RT-PCR of the TCR CDR3 was HTBI. TCRdb recomputed calls from the multiplex PCR reads with MiXCR, one row per CDR3 protein. Counted here are a few hundred thousand distinct CDR3 sequences, 16% occurring once; the ten biggest clones make up about 3.5%. CDR1 is SGHVS, CDR2 FQNEAQ, per germline. The CDR3 length is 18 residues. The V gene end was trimmed by 3 bases and the J gene end by 3 bases; junction bases not matched to a gene: 10.

The chain recombines TRBV7-8 with TRBJ2-2, with 10 positions matching TRBD2. The sample comprised blood. The source of this sequence is a woman in her thirties or forties with Graves' ophthalmopathy. The CDR3 DNA reads TGTGCCAGCAGCTTTATCCTAGCGGGAGAACAAGACACCGGGGAGCTGTTTTTT. Its translation is CASSFILAGEQDTGELFF.